The clone carrying this TCR beta chain was counted ten times or more. The sample originates from a study of regulatory T cells in long-lasting Graves disease. Arm-PCR of CDR3 regions and iRepertoire HTBI primers were used to build TCR beta libraries. Via MiXCR, TCRdb re-called the multiplex PCR reads, giving one row per CDR3 protein. The repertoire holds a few hundred thousand distinct CDR3 sequences, with around 17% as singletons. The time point here: newly diagnosed GD, antithyroid drugs for less than 3 months. After RNA was extracted from PBMCs, the TCR library was made from it. Trimming took 8 bases from V and 6 from J, leaving 17 bases between them. The germline V gene has CDR1 DFQATT and CDR2 SNEGSKA (reference sequence). The CDR3 has 13 residues. The data also belong to a second study, concerning T cells in Graves' hyperthyroidism and ophthalmopathy.

The sequencing used peripheral blood mononuclear cells (PBMCs), collected at new diagnosis, from a patient treated with antithyroid drugs. This clonotype was obtained from a middle-aged man with Graves disease. This sequence joins TRBV20-1 and TRBJ2-1, with a possible D match to TRBD1 (6 bases). The CDR3 bases are TGCAGTCGCGTCAGGGGTACGGCCAATGAGCAGTTCTTC. This encodes CSRVRGTANEQFF.